Listed below are T cell receptor beta chains from one sample, sequenced in a study of T cell repertoires in aging, cancer and after chemotherapy. TCRdb ran MiXCR on the multiplex PCR reads and lists one entry per CDR3 protein. This table has about 10,000 distinct CDR3 sequences, roughly 37% appearing once. Source material: blood. The receptors shown here come from a human donor in good health. Both conserved end residues are part of each CDR3. D genes are given only for firm matches. A clone size is listed for some rows: how often the clone was seen (once, few, many), or a class if it is expanded.

>.|.|TRBJ2-5|TRBV5-4
CASSLAWPEGETQYF
TGTGCCAGCAGCTTGGCATGGCCCGAGGGAGAGACCCAGTACTTC
>.|.|TRBJ2-2|TRBV5-1
CASTRFPPQRPTGELFF
TGCGCCAGCACTCGGTTTCCCCCCCAGCGGCCCACCGGGGAGCTGTTTTTT
>.|TRBD1|TRBJ1-3|TRBV27
CASSPTTGRTGNTIYF
TGTGCCAGCAGTCCAACGACAGGGCGAACTGGAAACACCATATATTTT
>.|TRBD2|TRBJ2-1|TRBV6-1
CASSEESSGINEQFF
TGTGCCAGCAGTGAAGAGAGTAGCGGGATAAATGAGCAGTTCTTC
>.|.|TRBJ1-1|TRBV30
CAWNTNTEAFF
TGTGCCTGGAACACGAACACTGAAGCTTTCTTT
>.|TRBD2|TRBJ2-5|TRBV27
CASSFLADQETQYF
TGTGCCAGCAGTTTTCTAGCGGATCAAGAGACCCAGTACTTC
>medium-sized|TRBD1|TRBJ1-1|TRBV29-1
CSVHRQGFTEAFF
TGCAGCGTTCACCGACAGGGTTTCACTGAAGCTTTCTTT
>few|.|TRBJ2-3|TRBV6-1
CASKASTDTQYF
TGTGCCAGCAAGGCTAGCACAGATACGCAGTATTTT
>.|.|TRBJ1-5|TRBV6-1
CASSSPTTGSSNHPQHF
TGTGCCAGCAGTAGCCCTACTACAGGGAGTAGCAATCATCCCCAGCATTTT
>.|.|TRBJ1-3|TRBV6-5
CAVKGGFTGNTIYF
TGTGCCGTGAAGGGAGGGTTTACTGGAAACACCATATATTTT
>once|TRBD2|TRBJ2-1|TRBV6-4
CASSPGLEGNEQFF
TGTGCCAGCAGCCCGGGACTAGAGGGGAATGAGCAGTTCTTC
>few|TRBD1|TRBJ1-5|TRBV12-3/TRBV12-4
CASSLIGGAGINQPQHF
TGTGCCAGCAGCCTGATAGGGGGCGCGGGTATCAATCAGCCCCAGCATTTT
>once|TRBD2|TRBJ2-2|TRBV7-6
CASTLAVAGVDTGELFF
TGTGCCAGCACCTTGGCGGTGGCGGGAGTGGACACCGGGGAGCTGTTTTTT
>few|.|TRBJ2-3|TRBV5-1
CASSLAGPTDTQYF
TGCGCCAGCAGCTTGGCCGGCCCCACAGATACGCAGTATTTT
>.|.|TRBJ1-6|TRBV19
CASSGDISYNSPLHF
TGTGCCAGTAGCGGGGACATCTCCTATAATTCACCCCTCCACTTT
>.|TRBD1|TRBJ1-4|TRBV28
CASSTPQGAGANKKLFF
TGTGCCAGCAGTACTCCACAGGGGGCAGGGGCTAATAAAAAACTGTTTTTT
>.|TRBD2|TRBJ2-3|TRBV5-4
CASSYLAVSDTQYF
TGTGCCAGCAGCTACCTAGCGGTTTCAGATACGCAGTATTTT
>few|TRBD1|TRBJ1-4|TRBV30
CAWSLGGTGGEKLFF
TGTGCCTGGAGCCTAGGGGGGACAGGAGGGGAAAAACTGTTTTTT
>.|.|TRBJ2-3|TRBV29-1
CSVARAGDTQYF
TGCAGCGTTGCCCGGGCGGGAGATACGCAGTATTTT
>few|.|TRBJ2-2|TRBV27
CASRPPGHGELFF
TGTGCCAGCAGACCCCCCGGGCACGGGGAGCTGTTTTTT
>.|TRBD1|TRBJ2-2|TRBV19
CATRADRGRTGELFF
TGTGCCACTAGAGCCGACAGGGGGCGAACCGGGGAGCTGTTTTTT
>medium-sized|.|TRBJ1-4|TRBV11-1
CASSLAGEKLFF
TGTGCCAGCAGCTTAGCGGGAGAAAAACTGTTTTTT
>medium-sized|TRBD2|TRBJ2-3|TRBV11-1
CASSLARNSGRGTDTQYF
TGTGCCAGCAGCTTAGCGAGGAATAGCGGGAGGGGCACAGATACGCAGTATTTT
>.|.|TRBJ2-5|TRBV6-1
CASSAGYVKQETQYF
TGTGCCAGCAGTGCTGGGTACGTAAAACAAGAGACCCAGTACTTC
>few|.|TRBJ2-7|TRBV6-5
CASSYAGVRHEQYF
TGTGCCAGCAGTTACGCAGGGGTGAGGCACGAGCAGTACTTC
>.|.|TRBJ1-6|TRBV6-4
CASSEGREDSPLHF
TGTGCCAGCAGTGAAGGCAGGGAGGATTCACCCCTCCACTTT
>.|.|TRBJ1-2|TRBV7-9
CASSSGPPGFYGYTF
TGTGCCAGCAGCTCGGGTCCCCCAGGCTTCTATGGCTACACCTTC
>.|TRBD1|TRBJ1-1|TRBV20-1
CSARDPVTGAHTEAFF
TGCAGTGCTAGAGATCCCGTGACAGGGGCCCACACTGAAGCTTTCTTT
>.|.|TRBJ2-7|TRBV30
CAWSRRGYEQYF
TGTGCCTGGAGTAGGAGGGGCTACGAGCAGTACTTC
>few|.|TRBJ1-4|TRBV6-5
CASSLQGSTNEKLFF
TGTGCCAGCAGTTTGCAGGGTTCAACTAATGAAAAACTGTTTTTT
>few|.|TRBJ2-7|TRBV7-4
CASSPPDLIRYEQYF
TGTGCCAGCAGCCCCCCGGACTTGATTCGGTACGAGCAGTACTTC
>few|.|TRBJ2-7|TRBV5-6
CASSLGVYEQYF
TGTGCCAGCAGCTTGGGAGTCTACGAGCAGTACTTC
>medium-sized|TRBD1|TRBJ2-3|TRBV19
CASSTGQGHTDTQYF
TGTGCCAGTAGTACGGGACAGGGCCACACAGATACGCAGTATTTT
>.|TRBD2|TRBJ2-2|TRBV5-4
CASSLRTSGSPGELFF
TGTGCCAGCAGCCTCCGGACTAGCGGGAGTCCCGGGGAGCTGTTTTTT
>.|TRBD1|TRBJ1-2|TRBV19
CASRSGTGGRKGYTF
TGTGCCAGTAGGAGCGGGACAGGGGGTAGGAAAGGCTACACCTTC
>.|.|TRBJ1-5|TRBV19
CASSIVSSNQPQHF
TGTGCCAGTAGTATTGTCAGTTCCAATCAGCCCCAGCATTTT
>medium-sized|.|TRBJ2-7|TRBV27
CASSLSASDEQYF
TGTGCCAGCAGTTTATCTGCAAGTGACGAGCAGTACTTC
>.|.|TRBJ2-7|TRBV12-3/TRBV12-4
CASRDREGFGEQYF
TGTGCCAGCAGGGACAGGGAGGGATTCGGAGAGCAGTACTTC
>few|.|TRBJ2-3|TRBV5-4
CASSLASRDTQYF
TGTGCCAGCAGCTTGGCTAGCAGGGATACGCAGTATTTT
>few|TRBD2|TRBJ2-7|TRBV6-5
CASSGGRAEYEQYF
TGTGCCAGCAGTGGCGGGAGGGCTGAATACGAGCAGTACTTC
>once|.|TRBJ2-1|TRBV10-3
CAISEDNGSYNEQFF
TGTGCCATCAGTGAGGATAACGGGAGCTACAATGAGCAGTTCTTC